This TCR beta chain was identified in a study of T cell changes during pregnancy in multiple sclerosis. This table comes from immunoSEQ multiplex PCR, and its TCRdb copy is limited to in-frame clones, with some not included. The sample includes 90,000 to 150,000 clones, approximately 93% of them seen just once. V shed 0 bases and J 1 base; nucleotides not matched to a gene: 11. The CDR3 runs to 19 residues. Germline V gives CDR1 MGHRA, CDR2 YSYEKL. The chain has TRBV4-1 and TRBJ2-3; TRBD1 matches 9 bases. The material was peripheral blood, obtained before pregnancy. This TCR was recovered from a female donor with multiple sclerosis, enrolled in a pregnancy study. The chain's CDR3 is CASSQDAGTGKIGTDTQYF. Written as DNA, the CDR3 is TGCGCCAGCAGCCAAGATGCTGGGACAGGGAAGATCGGCACAGATACGCAGTATTTT.